Given below is one TCR beta chain in context. The sample originates from a study of T cell clones after liver transplantation. Sequencing used immunoSEQ multiplex PCR; TCRdb keeps in-frame clones, though not all of them. The sample holds 65,000 to 70,000 clones, around 93% seen once. This receptor was taken from a human patient who received a liver transplant. Some T cells may originate from the graft donor. The sequencing here drew on CD4+ T cells from blood, taken less than 27 months after liver transplant.

DNA for the CDR3: TGTGCCAGCAGCTTCAGTGGGAACACTGAAGCTTTCTTT. Its protein product is CASSFSGNTEAFF. The chain combines TRBV7-3 with TRBJ1-1; D unresolved. The CDR3 has 13 amino acids. Per the germline V gene, CDR1 is SGHTA and CDR2 is FQGTGA. The V end lost 3 bases, the J end lost 1 base, and 6 bases lay between the germline ends.